What follows are 2 T cell receptor beta chains derived from one specimen sequenced in a study of blood T cell repertoires in COVID-19. Assay used: immunoSEQ multiplex PCR; TCRdb lists only in-frame clones, some missing. The sample consists of 40,000 to 50,000 clones, 70% to 90% of them appearing once. The sequenced material came from peripheral blood. The receptors stem from a human donor in a cohort sampled during active COVID-19. The donor label of this sample is uncertain.

The CDR3 DNA reads as TGTGCCACCAGCAGACTGACAGGGGGCAACGAGCAGTACTTC. Its translation: CATSRLTGGNEQYF. J is TRBJ2-7 and V is TRBV15, with TRBD1 matching over 10 bases. Looked up from germline, CDR1 is LNHNV and CDR2 is YYDKDF (reference sequence). This CDR3 has 14 amino acids. Trimming took 2 bases from V and 5 from J; bases not matched to a gene: 3.

This chain joins TRBV5-1 and TRBJ2-1; TRBD1 might be the D (6 bases). The germline V gene has CDR1 SGHRS and CDR2 YFSETQ. The CDR3 loop spans 15 amino acids. The V and J ends lost 4 bases and 4 bases respectively, with 15 bases between them. The CDR3 DNA reads as TGCGCCAGCAGCGTCGCCGGGACATTTTACAATGAGCAGTTCTTC. Protein: CASSVAGTFYNEQFF.